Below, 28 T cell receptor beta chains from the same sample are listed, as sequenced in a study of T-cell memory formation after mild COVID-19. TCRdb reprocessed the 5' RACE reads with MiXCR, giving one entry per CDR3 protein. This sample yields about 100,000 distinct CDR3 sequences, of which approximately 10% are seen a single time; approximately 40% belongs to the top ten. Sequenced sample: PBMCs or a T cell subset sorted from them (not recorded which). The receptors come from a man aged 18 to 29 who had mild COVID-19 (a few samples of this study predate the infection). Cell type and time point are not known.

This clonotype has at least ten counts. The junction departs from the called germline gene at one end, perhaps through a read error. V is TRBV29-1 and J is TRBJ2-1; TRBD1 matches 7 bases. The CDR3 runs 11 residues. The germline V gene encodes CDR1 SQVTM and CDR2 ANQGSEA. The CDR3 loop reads CSVEGDSQKSF. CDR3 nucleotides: TGCAGCGTTGAAGGGGACAGCCAGAAGAGCTTC.

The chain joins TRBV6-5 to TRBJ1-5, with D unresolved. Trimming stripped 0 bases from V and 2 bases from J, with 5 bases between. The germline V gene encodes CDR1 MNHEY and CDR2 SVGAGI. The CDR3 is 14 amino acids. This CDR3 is CASSYSSRNQPQHF. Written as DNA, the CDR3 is TGTGCCAGCAGTTACTCGAGCCGCAATCAGCCCCAGCATTTT.

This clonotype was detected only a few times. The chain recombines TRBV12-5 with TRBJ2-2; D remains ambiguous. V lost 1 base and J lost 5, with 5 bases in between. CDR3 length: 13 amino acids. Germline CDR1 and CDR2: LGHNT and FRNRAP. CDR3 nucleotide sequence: TGTGCTAGTGGTTTGGCCTTGACCGGGGAGCTGTTTTTT. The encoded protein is CASGLALTGELFF. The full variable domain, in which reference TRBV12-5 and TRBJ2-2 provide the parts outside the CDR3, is DARVTQTPRHKVTEMGQEVTMRCQPILGHNTVFWYRQTMMQGLELLAYFRNRAPLDDSGMPKDRFSAEMPDATLATLKIQPSEPRDSAVYFCASGLALTGELFFGEGSRLTVL.

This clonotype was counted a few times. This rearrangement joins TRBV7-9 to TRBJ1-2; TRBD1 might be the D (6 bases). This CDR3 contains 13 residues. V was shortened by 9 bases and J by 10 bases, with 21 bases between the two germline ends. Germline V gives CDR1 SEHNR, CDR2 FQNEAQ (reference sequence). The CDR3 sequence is CASSPDSTKFYTF. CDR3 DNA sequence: TGTGCCAGTAGTCCGGACAGCACTAAATTCTACACCTTC.

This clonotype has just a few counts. The CDR3 loop reads CASSLETRRIYGYTF. As DNA, the CDR3 is TGTGCCAGCAGCTTAGAAACGCGTCGGATCTATGGCTACACCTTC. The chain has TRBV7-9 and TRBJ1-2; D unclear. Germline V lookup: CDR1 SEHNR, CDR2 FQNEAQ (reference sequence). The CDR3 has 15 amino acids. V was pared by 1 base and J by 4 bases, with 13 bases between.

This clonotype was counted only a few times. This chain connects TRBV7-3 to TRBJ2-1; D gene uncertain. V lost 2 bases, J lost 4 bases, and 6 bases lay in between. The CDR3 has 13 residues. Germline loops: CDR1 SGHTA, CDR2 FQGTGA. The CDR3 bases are TGTGCCAGCAGCTTAGCCTATTACAATGAGCAGTTCTTC. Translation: CASSLAYYNEQFF.

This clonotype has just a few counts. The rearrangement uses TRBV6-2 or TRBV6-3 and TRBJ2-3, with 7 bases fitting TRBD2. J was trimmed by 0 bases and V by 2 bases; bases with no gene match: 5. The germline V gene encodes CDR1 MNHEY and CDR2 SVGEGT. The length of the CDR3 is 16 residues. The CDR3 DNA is TGTGCCAGCAGTTACCTGGGACTATCCAGCACAGATACGCAGTATTTT. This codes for CASSYLGLSSTDTQYF.

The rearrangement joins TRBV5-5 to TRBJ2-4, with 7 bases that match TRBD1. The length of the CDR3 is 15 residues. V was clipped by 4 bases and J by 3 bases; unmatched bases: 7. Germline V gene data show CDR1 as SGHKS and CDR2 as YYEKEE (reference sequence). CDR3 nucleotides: TGTGCCAGCAGCCACCAGGGGGACGGCAAAAACATTCAGTACTTC. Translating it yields CASSHQGDGKNIQYF. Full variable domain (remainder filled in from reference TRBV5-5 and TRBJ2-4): DAGVTQSPTHLIKTRGQQVTLRCSPISGHKSVSWYQQVLGQGPQFIFQYYEKEERGRGNFPDRFSARQFPNYSSELNVNALLLGDSALYLCASSHQGDGKNIQYFGAGTRLSVL.

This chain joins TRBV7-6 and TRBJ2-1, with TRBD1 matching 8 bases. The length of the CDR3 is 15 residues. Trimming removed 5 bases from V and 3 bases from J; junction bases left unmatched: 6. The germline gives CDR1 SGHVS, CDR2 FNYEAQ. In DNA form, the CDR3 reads TGTGCCAGCAGCCCCCGGACAGGGAACTACAATGAGCAGTTCTTC. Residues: CASSPRTGNYNEQFF.

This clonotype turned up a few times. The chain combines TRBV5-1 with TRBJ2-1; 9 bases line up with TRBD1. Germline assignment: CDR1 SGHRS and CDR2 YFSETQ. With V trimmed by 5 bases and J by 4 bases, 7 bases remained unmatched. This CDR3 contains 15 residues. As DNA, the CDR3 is TGCGCCAGCAGGGCCGGGACAGGGAGATACAATGAGCAGTTCTTC. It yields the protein CASRAGTGRYNEQFF. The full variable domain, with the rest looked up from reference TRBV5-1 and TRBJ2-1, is KAGVTQTPRYLIKTRGQQVTLSCSPISGHRSVSWYQQTPGQGLQFLFEYFSETQRNKGNFPGRFSGRQFSNSRSEMNVSTLELGDSALYLCASRAGTGRYNEQFFGPGTRLTVL.

For the CDR3, the DNA is TGTGCCAGCAGCCAAGGCTCGGGGTCCTACGAGCAGTACTTC. Translation: CASSQGSGSYEQYF. The V call is TRBV3-1, the J call TRBJ2-7, with a tentative D call TRBD2 (5 bases). V was pared by 1 base and J by 1 base, with 8 bases between. The germline CDR1 and CDR2 sequences are LGHDT and YNNKEL (reference sequence). The CDR3 length is 14 residues.

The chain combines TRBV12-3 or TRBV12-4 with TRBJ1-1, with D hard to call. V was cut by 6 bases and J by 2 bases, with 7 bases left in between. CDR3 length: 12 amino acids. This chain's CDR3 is CASSTINTEAFF. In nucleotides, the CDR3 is TGTGCCAGCAGCACTATAAACACTGAAGCTTTCTTT.

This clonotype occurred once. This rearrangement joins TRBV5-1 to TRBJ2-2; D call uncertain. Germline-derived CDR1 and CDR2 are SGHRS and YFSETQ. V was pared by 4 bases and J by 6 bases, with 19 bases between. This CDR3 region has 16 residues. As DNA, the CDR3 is TGCGCCAGCAGCCCCTCCGTTTGGCTTGGTGCCGGGGAGCTGTTTTTT. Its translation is CASSPSVWLGAGELFF.

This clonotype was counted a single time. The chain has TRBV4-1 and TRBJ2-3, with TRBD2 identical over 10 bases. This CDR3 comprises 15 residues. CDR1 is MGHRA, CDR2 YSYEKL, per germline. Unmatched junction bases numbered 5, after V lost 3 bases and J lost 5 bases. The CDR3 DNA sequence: TGCGCCAGCAGCCAGCTAGCGGGGGTAAAAGATACGCAGTATTTT. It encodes CASSQLAGVKDTQYF.

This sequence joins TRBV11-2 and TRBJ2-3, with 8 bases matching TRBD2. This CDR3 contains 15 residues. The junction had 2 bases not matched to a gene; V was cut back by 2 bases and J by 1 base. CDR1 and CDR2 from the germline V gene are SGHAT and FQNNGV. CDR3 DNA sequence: TGTGCCAGCAGCTTACGGGAGGGGGGCACAGATACGCAGTATTTT. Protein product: CASSLREGGTDTQYF.

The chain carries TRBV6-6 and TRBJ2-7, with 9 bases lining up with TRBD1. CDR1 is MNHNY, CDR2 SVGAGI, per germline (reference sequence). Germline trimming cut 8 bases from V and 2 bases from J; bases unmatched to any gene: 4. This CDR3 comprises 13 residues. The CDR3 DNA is TGTGCCAGCGGGACAGGGTTCCCCTACGAGCAGTACGTC. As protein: CASGTGFPYEQYV.

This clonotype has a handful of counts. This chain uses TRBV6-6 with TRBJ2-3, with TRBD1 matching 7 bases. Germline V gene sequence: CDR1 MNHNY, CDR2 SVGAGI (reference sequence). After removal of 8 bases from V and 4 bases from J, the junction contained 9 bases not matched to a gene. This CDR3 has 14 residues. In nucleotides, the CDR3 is TGTGCCAGCTCCGCAGAACAGGGGCCAGATACGCAGTATTTT. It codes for CASSAEQGPDTQYF.

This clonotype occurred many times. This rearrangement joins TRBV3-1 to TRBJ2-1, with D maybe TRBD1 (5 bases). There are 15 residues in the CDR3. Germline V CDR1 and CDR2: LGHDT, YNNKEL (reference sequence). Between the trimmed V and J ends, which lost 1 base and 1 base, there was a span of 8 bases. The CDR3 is CASSQVQVSYNEQFF. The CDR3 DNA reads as TGTGCCAGCAGCCAAGTACAGGTGTCCTACAATGAGCAGTTCTTC.

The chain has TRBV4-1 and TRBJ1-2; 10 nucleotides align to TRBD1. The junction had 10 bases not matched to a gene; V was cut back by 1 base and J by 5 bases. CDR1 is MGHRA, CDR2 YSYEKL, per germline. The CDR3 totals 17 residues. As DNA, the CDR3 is TGCGCCAGCAGCCAAGGAACACCGGGACAGGGGTTTTATGGCTACACCTTC. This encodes CASSQGTPGQGFYGYTF.

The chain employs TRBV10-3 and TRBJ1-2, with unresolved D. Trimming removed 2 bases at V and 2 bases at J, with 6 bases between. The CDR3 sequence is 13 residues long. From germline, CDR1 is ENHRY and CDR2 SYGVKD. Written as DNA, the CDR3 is TGTGCCATCAGTGAGCGGGGAAACTATGGCTACACCTTC. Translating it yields CAISERGNYGYTF.

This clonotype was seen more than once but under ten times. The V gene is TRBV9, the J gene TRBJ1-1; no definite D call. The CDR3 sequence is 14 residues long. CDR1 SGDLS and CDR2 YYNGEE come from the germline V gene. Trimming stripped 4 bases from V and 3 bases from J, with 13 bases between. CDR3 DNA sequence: TGTGCCAGCAGCCTTGAGGAAATCGACACTGAAGCTTTCTTT. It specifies CASSLEEIDTEAFF.

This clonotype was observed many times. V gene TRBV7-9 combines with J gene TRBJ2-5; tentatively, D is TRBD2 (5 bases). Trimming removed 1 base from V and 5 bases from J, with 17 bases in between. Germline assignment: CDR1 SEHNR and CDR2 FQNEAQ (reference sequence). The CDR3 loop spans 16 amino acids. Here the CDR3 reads CASSLGAGEVRETQYF. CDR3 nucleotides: TGTGCCAGCAGCTTAGGGGCCGGGGAAGTTCGGGAGACCCAGTACTTC.

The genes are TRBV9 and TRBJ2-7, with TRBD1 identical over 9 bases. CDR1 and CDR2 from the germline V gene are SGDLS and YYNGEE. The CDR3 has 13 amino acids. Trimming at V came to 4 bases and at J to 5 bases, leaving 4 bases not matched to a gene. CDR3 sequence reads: CASSRTGEHEQYF. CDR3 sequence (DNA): TGTGCCAGCAGCCGGACAGGGGAACACGAGCAGTACTTC.

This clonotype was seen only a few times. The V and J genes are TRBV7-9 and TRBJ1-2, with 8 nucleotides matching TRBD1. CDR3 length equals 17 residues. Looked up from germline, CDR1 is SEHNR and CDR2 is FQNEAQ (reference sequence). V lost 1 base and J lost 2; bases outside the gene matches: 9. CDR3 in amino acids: CASSLVPLRQGNYGYTF. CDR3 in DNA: TGTGCCAGCAGCTTAGTGCCCCTTAGACAGGGGAACTATGGCTACACCTTC.

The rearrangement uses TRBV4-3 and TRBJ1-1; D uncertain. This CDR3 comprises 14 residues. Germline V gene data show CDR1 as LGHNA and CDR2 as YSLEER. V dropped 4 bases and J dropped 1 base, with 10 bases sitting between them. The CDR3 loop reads CASSRAGKNTEAFF. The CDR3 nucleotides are TGCGCCAGCAGCCGCGCGGGCAAGAACACTGAAGCTTTCTTT.

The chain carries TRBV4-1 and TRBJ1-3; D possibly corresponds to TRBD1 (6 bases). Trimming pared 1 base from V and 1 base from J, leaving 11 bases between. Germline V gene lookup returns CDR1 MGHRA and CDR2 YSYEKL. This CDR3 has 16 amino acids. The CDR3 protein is CASSQVTGLSGNTIYF. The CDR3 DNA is TGCGCCAGCAGCCAAGTGACAGGACTATCTGGAAACACCATATATTTT.

CDR3 coding DNA: TGCGCCAGCACCCTTGGAGGCAGGGGGAGGTCGGAGACCCAGTACTTC. It translates to CASTLGGRGRSETQYF. V and J are TRBV5-1 and TRBJ2-5; D is possibly TRBD1 (7 bases). The ends were cut back, 6 bases at V and 5 bases at J, with 23 bases in the middle. In germline, CDR1 is SGHRS, CDR2 YFSETQ. This CDR3 contains 16 residues.

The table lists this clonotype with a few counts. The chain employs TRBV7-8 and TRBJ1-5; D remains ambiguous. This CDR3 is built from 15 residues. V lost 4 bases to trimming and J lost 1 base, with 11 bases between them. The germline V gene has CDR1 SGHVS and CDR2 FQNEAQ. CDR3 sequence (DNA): TGTGCCAGCAGCTCCTGGAGAGACAGCAATCAGCCCCAGCATTTT. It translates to CASSSWRDSNQPQHF.